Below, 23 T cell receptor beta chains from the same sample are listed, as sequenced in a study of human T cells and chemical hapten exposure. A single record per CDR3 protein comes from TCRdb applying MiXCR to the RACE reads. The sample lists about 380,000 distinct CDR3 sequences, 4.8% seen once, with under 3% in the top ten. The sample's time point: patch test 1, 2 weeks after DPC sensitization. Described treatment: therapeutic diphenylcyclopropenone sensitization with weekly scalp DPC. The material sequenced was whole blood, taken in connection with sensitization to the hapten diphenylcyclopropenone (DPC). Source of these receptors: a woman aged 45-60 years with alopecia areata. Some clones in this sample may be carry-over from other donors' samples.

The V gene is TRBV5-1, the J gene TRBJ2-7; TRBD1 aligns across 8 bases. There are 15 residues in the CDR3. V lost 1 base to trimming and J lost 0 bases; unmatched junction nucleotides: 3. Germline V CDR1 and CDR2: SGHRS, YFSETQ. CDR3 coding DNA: TGCGCCAGCAGCTTGCAGGGGGCTTACTCCTACGAGCAGTACTTC. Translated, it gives CASSLQGAYSYEQYF.

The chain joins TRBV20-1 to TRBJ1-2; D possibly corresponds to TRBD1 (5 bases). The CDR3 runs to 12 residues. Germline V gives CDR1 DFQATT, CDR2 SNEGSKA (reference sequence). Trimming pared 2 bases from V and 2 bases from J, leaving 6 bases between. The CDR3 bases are TGCAGTGCTAGACGGGGGAACTATGGCTACACCTTC. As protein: CSARRGNYGYTF.

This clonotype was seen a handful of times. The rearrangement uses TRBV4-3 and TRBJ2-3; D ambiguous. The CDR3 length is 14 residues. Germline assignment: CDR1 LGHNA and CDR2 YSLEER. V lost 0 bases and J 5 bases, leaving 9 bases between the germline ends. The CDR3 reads CASSQDGIRDTQYF. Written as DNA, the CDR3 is TGCGCCAGCAGCCAAGATGGTATCCGAGATACGCAGTATTTT.

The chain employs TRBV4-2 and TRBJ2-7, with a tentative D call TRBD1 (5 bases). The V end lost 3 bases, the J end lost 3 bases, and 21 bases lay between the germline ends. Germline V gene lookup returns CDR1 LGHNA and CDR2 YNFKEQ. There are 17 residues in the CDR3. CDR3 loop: CASSHHASEKGYYEQYF. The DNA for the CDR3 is TGTGCCAGCAGCCATCATGCCTCGGAGAAGGGGTACTACGAGCAGTACTTC.

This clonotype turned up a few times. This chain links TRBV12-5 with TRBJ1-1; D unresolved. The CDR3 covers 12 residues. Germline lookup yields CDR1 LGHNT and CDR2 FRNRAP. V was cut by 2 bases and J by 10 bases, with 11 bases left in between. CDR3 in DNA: TGTGCTAGTGGTTTGAGTGACCCTGGAGCTTTCTTT. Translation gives CASGLSDPGAFF.

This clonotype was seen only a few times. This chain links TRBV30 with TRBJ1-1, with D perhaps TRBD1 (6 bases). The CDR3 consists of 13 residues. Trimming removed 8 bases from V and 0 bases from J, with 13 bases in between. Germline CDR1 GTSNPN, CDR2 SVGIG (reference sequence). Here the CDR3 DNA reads TGTGCCGGGTGGACAGCGATGAACACTGAAGCTTTCTTT. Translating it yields CAGWTAMNTEAFF. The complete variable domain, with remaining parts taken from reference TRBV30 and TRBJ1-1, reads SQTIHQWPATLVQPVGSPLSLECTVEGTSNPNLYWYRQAAGRGLQLLFYSVGIGQISSEVPQNLSASRPQDRQFILSSKKLLLSDSGFYLCAGWTAMNTEAFFGQGTRLTVV.

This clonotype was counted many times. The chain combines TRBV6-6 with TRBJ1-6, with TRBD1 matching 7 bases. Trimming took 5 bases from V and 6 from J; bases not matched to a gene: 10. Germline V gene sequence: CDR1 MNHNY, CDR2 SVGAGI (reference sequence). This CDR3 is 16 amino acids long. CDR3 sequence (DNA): TGTGCCAGCAGTCCTTATACAGGGGTCCCTAATTCACCCCTCCACTTT. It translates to CASSPYTGVPNSPLHF.

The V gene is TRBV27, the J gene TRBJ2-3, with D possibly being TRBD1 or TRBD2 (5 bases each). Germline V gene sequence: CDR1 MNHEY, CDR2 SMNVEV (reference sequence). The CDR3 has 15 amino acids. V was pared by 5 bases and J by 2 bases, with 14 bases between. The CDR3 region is CASSLYRGTTDTQYF. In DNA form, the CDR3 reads TGTGCCAGCAGTCTTTACCGGGGCACCACAGATACGCAGTATTTT.

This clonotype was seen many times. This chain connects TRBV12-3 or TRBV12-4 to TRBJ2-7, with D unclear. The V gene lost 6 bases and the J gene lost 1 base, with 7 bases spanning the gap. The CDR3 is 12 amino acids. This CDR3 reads CASSIQSYEQYF. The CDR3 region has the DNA TGTGCCAGCAGCATACAGTCCTACGAGCAGTACTTC.

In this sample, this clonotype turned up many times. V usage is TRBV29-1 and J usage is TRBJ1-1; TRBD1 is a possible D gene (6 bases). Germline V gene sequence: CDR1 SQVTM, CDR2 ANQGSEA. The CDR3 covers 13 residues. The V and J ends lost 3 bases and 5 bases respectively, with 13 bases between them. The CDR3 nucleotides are TGCAGCGTTGAGGGTAGGGGGGCGACTGAAGCTTTCTTT. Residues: CSVEGRGATEAFF.

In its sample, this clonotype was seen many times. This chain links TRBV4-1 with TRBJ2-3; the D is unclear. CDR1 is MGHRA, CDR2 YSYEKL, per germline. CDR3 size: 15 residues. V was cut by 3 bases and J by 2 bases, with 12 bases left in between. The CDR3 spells CASSHTMVATDTQYF. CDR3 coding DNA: TGCGCCAGCAGCCACACAATGGTTGCCACAGATACGCAGTATTTT.

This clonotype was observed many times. The CDR3 DNA reads TGTGCCAGCAGTTACGATAGGGGGAGCACAGATACGCAGTATTTT. Translating it yields CASSYDRGSTDTQYF. The chain employs TRBV6-2 or TRBV6-3 and TRBJ2-3; possible D gene TRBD1, 6 bases. The germline V gene encodes CDR1 MNHEY and CDR2 SVGEGT. The CDR3 loop spans 15 amino acids. V shed 2 bases and J shed 0 bases, with 9 bases lying between them.

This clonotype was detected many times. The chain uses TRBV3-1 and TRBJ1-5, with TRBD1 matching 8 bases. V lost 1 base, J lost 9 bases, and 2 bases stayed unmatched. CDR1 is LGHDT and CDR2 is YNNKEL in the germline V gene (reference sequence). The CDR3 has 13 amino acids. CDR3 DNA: TGTGCCAGCAGCCAAGTGACAGGGGTGCCCCAGCATTTT. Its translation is CASSQVTGVPQHF.

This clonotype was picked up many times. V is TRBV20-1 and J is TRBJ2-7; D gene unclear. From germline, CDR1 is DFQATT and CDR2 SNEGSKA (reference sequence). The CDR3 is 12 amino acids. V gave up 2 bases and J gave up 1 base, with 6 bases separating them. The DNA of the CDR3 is TGCAGTGCTAGAAAGTTATCCTACGAGCAGTACTTC. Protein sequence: CSARKLSYEQYF.

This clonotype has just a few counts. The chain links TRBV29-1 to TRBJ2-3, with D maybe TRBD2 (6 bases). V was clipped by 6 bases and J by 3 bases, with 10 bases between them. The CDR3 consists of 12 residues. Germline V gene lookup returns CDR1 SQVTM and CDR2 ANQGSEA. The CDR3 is CSVGTATDTQYF. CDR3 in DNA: TGCAGCGTAGGGACTGCGACAGATACGCAGTATTTT.

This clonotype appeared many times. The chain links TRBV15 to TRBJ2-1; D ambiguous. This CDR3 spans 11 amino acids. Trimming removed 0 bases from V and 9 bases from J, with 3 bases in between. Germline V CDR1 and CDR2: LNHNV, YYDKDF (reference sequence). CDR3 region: CATSREGEQFF. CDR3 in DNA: TGTGCCACCAGCAGAGAGGGTGAGCAGTTCTTC.

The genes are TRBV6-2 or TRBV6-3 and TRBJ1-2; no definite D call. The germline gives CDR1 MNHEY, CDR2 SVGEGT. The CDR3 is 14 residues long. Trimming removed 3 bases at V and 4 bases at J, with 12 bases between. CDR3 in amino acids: CASSYEGRSYGYTF. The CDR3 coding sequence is TGTGCCAGCAGTTATGAAGGCAGATCCTATGGCTACACCTTC.

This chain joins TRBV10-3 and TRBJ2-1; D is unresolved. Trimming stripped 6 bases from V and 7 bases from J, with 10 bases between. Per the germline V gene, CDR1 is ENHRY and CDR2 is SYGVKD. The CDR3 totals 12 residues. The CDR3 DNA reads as TGTGCCATCAGCCAGGAAAGGAATGAGCAGTTCTTC. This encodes CAISQERNEQFF.

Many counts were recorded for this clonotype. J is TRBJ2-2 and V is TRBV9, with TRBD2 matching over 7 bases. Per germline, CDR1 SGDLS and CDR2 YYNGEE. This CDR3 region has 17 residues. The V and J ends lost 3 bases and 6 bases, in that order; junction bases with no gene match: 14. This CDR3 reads CASSASRGSPTPGELFF. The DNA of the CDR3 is TGTGCCAGCAGCGCCTCGCGGGGGAGCCCTACCCCCGGGGAGCTGTTTTTT.

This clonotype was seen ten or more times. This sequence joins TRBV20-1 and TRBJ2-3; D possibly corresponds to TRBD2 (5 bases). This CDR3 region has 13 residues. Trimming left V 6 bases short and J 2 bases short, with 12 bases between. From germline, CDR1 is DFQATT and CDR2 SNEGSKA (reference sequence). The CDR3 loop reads CSASPRVTDTQYF. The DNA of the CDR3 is TGCAGTGCATCGCCGCGGGTCACAGATACGCAGTATTTT.

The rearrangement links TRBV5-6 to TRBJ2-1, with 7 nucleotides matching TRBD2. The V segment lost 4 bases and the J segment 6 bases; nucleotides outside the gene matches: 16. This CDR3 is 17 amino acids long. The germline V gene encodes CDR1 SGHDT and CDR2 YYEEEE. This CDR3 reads CASSPWYAGDRPNEQFF. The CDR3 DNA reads TGTGCCAGCAGCCCCTGGTACGCGGGGGATCGACCCAATGAGCAGTTCTTC.

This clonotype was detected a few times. CDR3 DNA sequence: TGTGCCAGCAGTCCGTGGACTAGCGGGTCAGCCAAAAACATTCAGTACTTC. Its protein product is CASSPWTSGSAKNIQYF. The chain is built from TRBV6-2 or TRBV6-3 and TRBJ2-4; 11 positions agree with TRBD2. The junction had 6 bases not matched to a gene; V was cut back by 5 bases and J by 0 bases. Germline loops: CDR1 MNHEY, CDR2 SVGEGT. This CDR3 spans 17 amino acids.

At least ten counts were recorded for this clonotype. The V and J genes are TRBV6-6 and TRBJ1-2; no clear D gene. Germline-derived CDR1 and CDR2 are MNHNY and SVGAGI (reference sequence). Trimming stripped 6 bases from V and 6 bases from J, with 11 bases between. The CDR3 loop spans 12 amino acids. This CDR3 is CASSHYPNGYTF. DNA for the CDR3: TGTGCCAGCAGCCATTACCCCAATGGCTACACCTTC.